These T cell receptor beta chains were read from a single sample in a study of cytomegalovirus exposure and HLA in healthy donors. The repertoire was sequenced with immunoSEQ multiplex PCR; TCRdb's copy has only in-frame clones and lacks some. This sample yields 150,000 or so clones, of which 77% are seen a single time; under 5% belongs to the top ten. Sequencing input: PBMCs. The receptors originated from a male donor in good health and CMV-seropositive. Both conserved end residues are trimmed from each CDR3. Fields, in order: CDR3 length, J gene, clone size, D gene, V gene, CDR3 protein. D genes are given only for firm matches. Expanded clones are given a class, and other clones once, few, many or no size at all.

13 TRBJ1-2 - TRBD1 TRBV4-1 ASSHRTGKNYGYT
13 TRBJ2-3 - - TRBV9 ASSSTGTDTDTQY
13 TRBJ2-5 - TRBD1 TRBV19 ASSLRQGPWETQY
11 TRBJ1-1 - - TRBV5-1 ASRGTGQAEAF
13 TRBJ2-7 - TRBD2 TRBV11-2 ASSLVSGSLDEQY
9 TRBJ1-1 - TRBD1 TRBV6-6 ASSNTGEAF
14 TRBJ2-3 - TRBD2 TRBV11-2 ASSYGAGGVADTQY
14 TRBJ1-4 - - TRBV28 ASSLNGGDGNEKLF
13 TRBJ2-3 - TRBD1 TRBV27 ASSLSGTGRDTQY
14 TRBJ2-3 few - TRBV7-9 ASSPLGTGNTDTQY
14 TRBJ2-7 - TRBD2 TRBV7-9 SSSRVGLAESYEQY
10 TRBJ1-2 - - TRBV2 ASRPSGYGYT
14 TRBJ2-4 few TRBD2 TRBV7-9 SSSLSRGRESYIQY
13 TRBJ1-2 - TRBD1 TRBV6-6 ASSYTGQGIGGYT
13 TRBJ1-6 - - TRBV2 ASSAYQLNNSPLH
14 TRBJ2-1 once - TRBV6-5 ASSYRGDRGYNEQF
12 TRBJ2-7 - - TRBV6-1 ASSERFSSYEQY
13 TRBJ2-7 - TRBD1 TRBV6-5 ASTPGGQGAYEQY
12 TRBJ2-1 - TRBD2 TRBV2 ASSGSGNYNEQF
14 TRBJ2-5 - TRBD1 TRBV7-9 SSSLGQGARDDAQY